The clone carrying this T cell receptor beta chain was observed a few times. TCRdb passed the RT-PCR reads through MiXCR, listing each CDR3 protein once. The sample lists about 90,000 distinct CDR3 sequences, 48% occurring once. CDR3 length: 16 residues. Germline V CDR1 and CDR2: SGHNT, YYREEE (reference sequence). Trimming left V 3 bases short and J 6 bases short, with 19 bases between. These data originate in a study of patients and donors after allogeneic stem cell transplantation. The clonotype originates from a human donor who was either an allogeneic HSCT recipient or a stem cell or donor lymphocyte infusion donor (not recorded which). It is not recorded whose cells these are; they may come from a transplant donor. Sequenced: blood, either unsorted or a sorted T cell fraction (not recorded which). The chain carries TRBV5-4 and TRBJ1-5; the D gene is possibly TRBD1 (5 bases). DNA of the CDR3: TGTGCCAGCAGCTCGATGGGGCTAGGGACCGGTCAGCCCCAGCATTTT. Protein product: CASSSMGLGTGQPQHF.